Listed here are 25 T cell receptor beta chains from one sample, sequenced in a study of response to subunit inactivated influenza vaccine. TCRdb recomputed calls from the RT-PCR reads with MiXCR, one row per CDR3 protein. The data contain 400,000 to 650,000 distinct CDR3 sequences, approximately 7.2% of them singletons. The specimen was PBMCs from blood, collected roughly 24 months after vaccination. The receptors shown here come from a man in his fifties or sixties who received an inactivated influenza vaccine.

This CDR3 is CASRETGSSNQPQHF. In nucleotides, the CDR3 is TGTGCCAGCAGGGAGACAGGGAGTAGCAATCAGCCCCAGCATTTT. This chain connects TRBV6-1 to TRBJ1-5; 7 positions agree with TRBD1. The CDR3 runs 15 residues. Germline CDR1 reads MNHNS; CDR2 reads SASEGT. V gave up 6 bases and J gave up 0 bases; unmatched junction bases: 5.

This clonotype occurred many times. V is TRBV5-1 and J is TRBJ2-1, with TRBD1 matching 7 bases. V dropped 4 bases and J dropped 7; count of bases not matched to a gene: 17. Looked up from germline, CDR1 is SGHRS and CDR2 is YFSETQ. CDR3 length: 17 residues. CDR3 loop: CASSRMTGIYEANEQFF. In DNA form, the CDR3 reads TGCGCCAGCAGCAGGATGACAGGGATCTATGAAGCAAATGAGCAGTTCTTC.

This clonotype was counted between two and nine times. The rearrangement links TRBV15 to TRBJ2-3, with 9 nucleotides matching TRBD1. Germline CDR1 LNHNV, CDR2 YYDKDF (reference sequence). The CDR3 is 17 amino acids. V was clipped by 3 bases and J by 7 bases; unmatched bases: 14. The CDR3: CATSSLQGQGPTYTQYF. In DNA, the CDR3 is TGTGCCACCAGCAGTCTTCAGGGACAGGGCCCAACTTATACGCAGTATTTT. The variable domain in full, completed from reference TRBV15 and TRBJ2-3, reads DAMVIQNPRYQVTQFGKPVTLSCSQTLNHNVMYWYQQKSSQAPKLLFHYYDKDFNNEADTPDNFQSRRPNTSFCFLDIRSPGLGDTAMYLCATSSLQGQGPTYTQYFGPGTRLTVL.

In its sample, this clonotype was seen a few times. This rearrangement joins TRBV6-1 to TRBJ1-5, with a possible D match to TRBD1 (6 bases). The CDR3 totals 16 residues. With 7 bases removed from V and 2 bases from J, the gap between germline ends came to 18 bases. The germline CDR1 and CDR2 sequences are MNHNS and SASEGT. The CDR3 loop is CASIRDTPWGNQPQHF. The CDR3 coding sequence is TGTGCCAGCATTCGGGACACCCCTTGGGGCAATCAGCCCCAGCATTTT.

This clonotype was found a few times. The chain carries TRBV7-2 and TRBJ2-1; no firm D call. Per germline, CDR1 SGHTA and CDR2 FQGNSA. Trimming removed 4 bases at V and 0 bases at J, with 10 bases between. The CDR3 has 15 residues. CDR3 amino acids: CASSYKEASYNEQFF. Written as DNA, the CDR3 is TGTGCCAGCAGCTACAAGGAAGCCTCCTACAATGAGCAGTTCTTC.

This clonotype was picked up a small number of times. The chain is built from TRBV20-1 and TRBJ2-1, with TRBD2 matching over 8 bases. The CDR3 sequence is 15 residues long. Germline CDR1 reads DFQATT; CDR2 reads SNEGSKA (reference sequence). J lost 3 bases, V lost 5 bases, and 9 bases had no gene match. DNA of the CDR3: TGCAGTGCTGATCGCCTTAGCGGGATCTACAATGAGCAGTTCTTC. Encoded protein: CSADRLSGIYNEQFF.

This clonotype was seen at least ten times. The gene calls are TRBV12-3 or TRBV12-4 and TRBJ2-3; D perhaps matches TRBD2 (6 bases). V was pared by 5 bases and J by 5 bases, with 17 bases between. The CDR3 sequence is 15 residues long. This CDR3 reads CASSKTGLAQDTQYF. CDR3 DNA: TGTGCCAGCAGTAAGACGGGACTGGCACAAGATACGCAGTATTTT.

This clonotype appeared many times. This chain links TRBV18 with TRBJ2-2, with 10 bases that match TRBD2. Per the germline V gene, CDR1 is KGHSH and CDR2 is LQKENI. V lost 3 bases, J lost 4 bases, and 5 bases stayed unmatched. The CDR3 is 16 residues long. Written as DNA, the CDR3 is TGTGCCAGCTCACCGCTGACTAGCGGGTTCACCGGGGAGCTGTTTTTT. Translating it yields CASSPLTSGFTGELFF.

This clonotype was seen more than once but under ten times. The chain has TRBV7-6 and TRBJ2-3; weak D call: TRBD1 (6 bases). CDR1 is SGHVS, CDR2 FNYEAQ, per germline. Trimming took 4 bases from V and 2 from J, leaving 13 bases between them. This CDR3 has 15 amino acids. CDR3 sequence reads: CASSYLQGVTDTQYF. CDR3 bases: TGTGCCAGCAGCTATCTACAGGGAGTCACAGATACGCAGTATTTT.

This clonotype has more than one count but fewer than ten. The chain combines TRBV5-5 with TRBJ2-3; D is ambiguous. CDR3 length: 16 residues. V lost 0 bases and J lost 5, with 16 bases in between. Germline loops: CDR1 SGHKS, CDR2 YYEKEE (reference sequence). CDR3 bases: TGTGCCAGCAGCTTGGCCTCCGCCAGGACGGGAGATACGCAGTATTTT. Protein product: CASSLASARTGDTQYF.

Ten or more counts support this clonotype. The chain has TRBV28 and TRBJ2-1, with 10 bases matching TRBD2. Germline values: CDR1 MDHEN, CDR2 SYDVKM. The trim removed 4 bases at V and 4 bases at J, leaving 4 bases unmatched. The CDR3 loop spans 15 amino acids. The CDR3 DNA reads as TGTGCCAGCAGTTCAGCGGGAGGGCCTTACAATGAGCAGTTCTTC. This translates into CASSSAGGPYNEQFF.

V gene TRBV12-3 or TRBV12-4 combines with J gene TRBJ2-5; 10 bases agree with TRBD1. The CDR3 sequence is 15 residues long. Trimming removed 4 bases from V and 2 bases from J; junction bases left unmatched: 4. The CDR3 spells CASSWGQGRQETQYF. The CDR3 DNA reads TGTGCCAGCAGTTGGGGACAGGGGCGACAAGAGACCCAGTACTTC.

This clonotype has a count of ten or more. V is TRBV7-2 and J is TRBJ1-6; 9 bases match TRBD1. Germline CDR1 reads SGHTA; CDR2 reads FQGNSA. The V segment lost 3 bases and the J segment 5 bases; nucleotides outside the gene matches: 5. The CDR3 consists of 16 residues. This CDR3 is CASSLDRGVHNSPLHF. Written as DNA, the CDR3 is TGTGCCAGCAGCTTGGACAGGGGAGTTCATAATTCACCCCTCCACTTT.

This clonotype has ten or more counts. The V call is TRBV12-3 or TRBV12-4, the J call TRBJ1-2; D not certain. The CDR3 is 15 amino acids. V gave up 5 bases and J gave up 9 bases, with 22 bases separating them. The CDR3 sequence: CASSPPGRLYGSYTF. The CDR3 DNA follows: TGTGCCAGCAGTCCCCCCGGGAGGCTCTATGGTAGCTACACCTTC.

The rearrangement links TRBV5-5 to TRBJ1-6; unclear D gene. Germline assignment: CDR1 SGHKS and CDR2 YYEKEE (reference sequence). CDR3 length: 14 amino acids. The germline V and J ends were trimmed by 0 bases and 10 bases, with 11 bases remaining between them. The CDR3 sequence: CASSLASPGSPLHF. The CDR3 coding sequence is TGTGCCAGCAGCTTGGCAAGCCCCGGGTCACCCCTCCACTTT.

The chain uses TRBV28 and TRBJ2-1; no clear D. V was clipped by 3 bases and J by 10 bases, with 10 bases between them. The CDR3 has 12 residues. CDR1 MDHEN and CDR2 SYDVKM come from the germline V gene. The CDR3 sequence: CASSLKRREQFF. CDR3 bases: TGTGCCAGCAGTTTGAAAAGACGAGAGCAGTTCTTC.

The chain employs TRBV13 and TRBJ2-7; D perhaps matches TRBD2 (5 bases). From germline, CDR1 is PRHDT and CDR2 FYEKMQ (reference sequence). The CDR3 extends over 14 amino acids. V was clipped by 2 bases and J by 6 bases, with 14 bases between them. The CDR3 nucleotides read TGTGCCAGCAGCTTATGGGGAGATCATGTCGAGCAGTACTTC. Translated: CASSLWGDHVEQYF.

This clonotype turned up a few times. V gene TRBV7-2 combines with J gene TRBJ2-1; 9 bases are shared with TRBD2. Germline V gives CDR1 SGHTA, CDR2 FQGNSA. The trim removed 8 bases at V and 12 bases at J, leaving 23 bases unmatched. This CDR3 has 17 residues. This chain's CDR3 is CASFWARGGLAPFRQFF. Written as DNA, the CDR3 is TGTGCCAGCTTCTGGGCCCGGGGGGGACTAGCTCCTTTTAGGCAGTTCTTC.

This clonotype has a count of ten or more. The rearrangement joins TRBV20-1 to TRBJ2-7, with D unclear. In germline, CDR1 is DFQATT, CDR2 SNEGSKA (reference sequence). Trimming took 1 base from V and 0 from J, leaving 13 bases between them. This CDR3 is built from 15 residues. The CDR3 region is CSARAPGISSYEQYF. CDR3 DNA: TGCAGTGCTAGAGCCCCGGGTATAAGCTCCTACGAGCAGTACTTC.

V and J are TRBV6-1 and TRBJ1-4; D is unclear. Looked up from germline, CDR1 is MNHNS and CDR2 is SASEGT. With 4 bases removed from V and 8 bases from J, the gap between germline ends came to 14 bases. CDR3 length: 14 residues. For the CDR3, the DNA is TGTGCCAGCAGTGTAGGAGGGAACGAGGAAAAACTGTTTTTT. Encoded protein: CASSVGGNEEKLFF.

This clonotype was observed many times. The chain employs TRBV10-3 and TRBJ2-3; D uncertain. This CDR3 has 13 amino acids. CDR1 and CDR2 from the germline V gene are ENHRY and SYGVKD. The V gene lost 3 bases and the J gene lost 5 bases, with 9 bases spanning the gap. DNA for the CDR3: TGTGCCATCAGTGAACCGGGTGGAGATACGCAGTATTTT. Amino acids: CAISEPGGDTQYF.

The DNA for the CDR3 is TGTGCCAGCAGTTTTTCTAGCGGACGCGAAGAGACCCAGTACTTC. Translating it yields CASSFSSGREETQYF. This sequence joins TRBV28 and TRBJ2-5; 7 bases map to TRBD2. This CDR3 region has 15 residues. V trimming: 3 bases; J trimming: 3 bases; junction bases outside the gene matches: 7. Germline V gene data show CDR1 as MDHEN and CDR2 as SYDVKM.

This clonotype occurred many times. The V gene is TRBV5-1, the J gene TRBJ1-1; D not certain. V was trimmed by 0 bases and J by 5 bases, leaving 11 bases between them. The length of the CDR3 is 14 residues. Germline V CDR1 and CDR2: SGHRS, YFSETQ. CDR3 amino acids: CASSLEGKRTEAFF. In nucleotides, the CDR3 is TGCGCCAGCAGCTTGGAGGGAAAACGTACTGAAGCTTTCTTT.

This clonotype was recorded a few times. The rearrangement uses TRBV6-2 or TRBV6-3 and TRBJ1-1; D gene uncertain. The V end was cut by 6 bases, the J end by 6 bases, with 5 bases between. The germline V gene encodes CDR1 MNHEY and CDR2 SVGEGT. The CDR3 runs to 10 residues. CDR3 bases: TGTGCCAGCAGAAATTCTGAAGCTTTCTTT. Its translation is CASRNSEAFF.

This rearrangement joins TRBV4-2 to TRBJ2-2; the D is unclear. Germline assignment: CDR1 LGHNA and CDR2 YNFKEQ. This CDR3 is built from 16 residues. V was pared by 0 bases and J by 2 bases, with 10 bases between. The CDR3 DNA reads TGTGCCAGCAGCCAAGATCCAGGAAAAAACACCGGGGAGCTGTTTTTT. Translating it yields CASSQDPGKNTGELFF.